This record concerns one T cell receptor (beta chain) sequence. The target antigen is unknown. Different DNA sequences within this sample yield the same CDR3. The CDR3 spans 14 residues. Trimming at V came to 3 bases and at J to 7 bases, leaving 4 bases not matched to a gene. CDR1 is SGHAT and CDR2 is FQNNGV in the germline V gene. Naive CD8 populations comprised CD45RO-negative cells positively selected for CCR7, excluding terminally differentiated effector memory CD45RA+ cells. These data belong to a study of shared clonotypes between healthy human individuals. Regarding the study as a whole: Large depth notwithstanding, sorted-subset sequencing proved incomplete by rarefaction.

Assay: immunoSEQ multiplex PCR; the TCRdb copy retains only in-frame clones and omits some. This table has just over 2,000,000 clones, approximately 95% appearing once. Input material: naive CD8+ T cells sorted from blood. This clonotype originated in a man younger than 35 in good health. V is TRBV11-2 and J is TRBJ1-5; TRBD1 matches 9 bases. CDR3 nucleotides: TGTGCCAGCAGCTTGGGACAGGGCTACCAGCCCCAGCATTTT. Its translation is CASSLGQGYQPQHF. Supplemented by reference TRBV11-2 and TRBJ1-5, the full variable domain reads EAGVAQSPRYKIIEKRQSVAFWCNPISGHATLYWYQQILGQGPKLLIQFQNNGVVDDSQLPKDRFSAERLKGVDSTLKIQPAKLEDSAVYLCASSLGQGYQPQHFGDGTRLSIL.